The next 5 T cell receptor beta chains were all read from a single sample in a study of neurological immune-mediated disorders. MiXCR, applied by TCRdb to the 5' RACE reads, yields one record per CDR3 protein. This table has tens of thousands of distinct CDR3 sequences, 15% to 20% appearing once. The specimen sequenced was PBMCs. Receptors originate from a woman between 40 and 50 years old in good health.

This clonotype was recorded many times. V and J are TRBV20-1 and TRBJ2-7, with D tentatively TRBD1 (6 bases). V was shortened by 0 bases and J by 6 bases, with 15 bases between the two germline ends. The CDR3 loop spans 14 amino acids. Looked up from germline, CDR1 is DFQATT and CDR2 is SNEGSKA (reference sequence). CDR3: CSARDSQGIGEQYF. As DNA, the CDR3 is TGCAGTGCTAGAGATTCACAGGGTATTGGCGAGCAGTACTTC.

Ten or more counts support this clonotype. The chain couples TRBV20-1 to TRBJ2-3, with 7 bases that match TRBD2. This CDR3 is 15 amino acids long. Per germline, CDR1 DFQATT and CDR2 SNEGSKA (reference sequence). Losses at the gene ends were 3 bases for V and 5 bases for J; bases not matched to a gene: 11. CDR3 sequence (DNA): TGCAGTGCTAGGGGTGACGGGGGGACTCGAGATACGCAGTATTTT. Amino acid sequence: CSARGDGGTRDTQYF.

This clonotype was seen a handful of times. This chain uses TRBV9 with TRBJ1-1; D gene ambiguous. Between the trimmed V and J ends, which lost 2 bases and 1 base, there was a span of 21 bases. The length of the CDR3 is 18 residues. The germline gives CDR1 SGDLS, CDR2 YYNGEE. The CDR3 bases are TGTGCCAGCAGCGTGGGTATCTTAAGCGACTCAGGGAACACTGAAGCTTTCTTT. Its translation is CASSVGILSDSGNTEAFF.

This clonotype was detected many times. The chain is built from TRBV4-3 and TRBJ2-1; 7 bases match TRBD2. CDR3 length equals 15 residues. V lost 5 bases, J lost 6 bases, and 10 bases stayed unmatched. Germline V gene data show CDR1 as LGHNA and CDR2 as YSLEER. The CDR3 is CASSYTKRGPNEQFF. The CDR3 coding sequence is TGCGCCAGCAGCTATACTAAGCGGGGCCCCAATGAGCAGTTCTTC.

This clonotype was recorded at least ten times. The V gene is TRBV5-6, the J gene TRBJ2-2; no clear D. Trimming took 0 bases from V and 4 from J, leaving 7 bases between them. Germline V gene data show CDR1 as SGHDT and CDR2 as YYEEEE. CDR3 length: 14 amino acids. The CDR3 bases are TGTGCCAGCAGCTTGGTGCCGAGCACCGGGGAGCTGTTTTTT. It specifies CASSLVPSTGELFF.